This T cell receptor (beta chain) was observed in a study of blood T cell repertoires in COVID-19. Profiling relied on immunoSEQ multiplex PCR, and the TCRdb table lists in-frame clones only, not all of them. The sample holds around 63,000 clones; roughly 89% are singletons and the top ten take 1% to 1.5%. CDR1 is MNHNS and CDR2 is SASEGT in the germline V gene. The V end lost 3 bases, the J end lost 5 bases, and 11 bases lay between the germline ends. This CDR3 is 14 amino acids long. The sequence was collected from a woman of 80 years or more with acute or convalescent COVID-19. The sample comprised peripheral blood. V is TRBV6-1 and J is TRBJ1-5, with D maybe TRBD1 (5 bases). The DNA of the CDR3 is TGTGCCAGCAGTGATTTCCTCAGGGATCAGCCCCAGCATTTT. As protein: CASSDFLRDQPQHF.